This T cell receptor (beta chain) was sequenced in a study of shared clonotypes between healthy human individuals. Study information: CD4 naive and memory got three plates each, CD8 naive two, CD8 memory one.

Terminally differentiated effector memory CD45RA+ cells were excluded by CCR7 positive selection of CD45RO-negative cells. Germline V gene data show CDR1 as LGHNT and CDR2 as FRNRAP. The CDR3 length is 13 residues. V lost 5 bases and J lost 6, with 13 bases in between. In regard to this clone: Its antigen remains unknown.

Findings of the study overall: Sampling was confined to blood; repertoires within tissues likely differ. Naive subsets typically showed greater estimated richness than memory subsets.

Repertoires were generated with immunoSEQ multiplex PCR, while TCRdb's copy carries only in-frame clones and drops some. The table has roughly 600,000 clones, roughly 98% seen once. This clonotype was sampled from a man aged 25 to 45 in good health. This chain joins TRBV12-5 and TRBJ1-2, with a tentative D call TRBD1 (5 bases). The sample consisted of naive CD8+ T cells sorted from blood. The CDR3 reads CASGPPGRDGYTF. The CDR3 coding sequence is TGTGCTAGTGGTCCCCCCGGCAGGGATGGCTACACCTTC.